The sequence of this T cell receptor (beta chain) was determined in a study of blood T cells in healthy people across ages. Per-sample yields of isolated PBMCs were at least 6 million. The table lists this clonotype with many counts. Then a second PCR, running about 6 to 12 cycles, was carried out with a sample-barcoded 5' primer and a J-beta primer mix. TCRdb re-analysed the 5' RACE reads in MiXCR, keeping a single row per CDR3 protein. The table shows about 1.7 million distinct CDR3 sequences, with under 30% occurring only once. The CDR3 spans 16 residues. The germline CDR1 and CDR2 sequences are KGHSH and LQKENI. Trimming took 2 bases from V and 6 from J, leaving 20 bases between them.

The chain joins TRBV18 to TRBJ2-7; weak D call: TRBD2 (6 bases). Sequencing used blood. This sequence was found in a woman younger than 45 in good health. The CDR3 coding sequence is TGTGCCAGCTCACCAATCGGGACTCCCACGACCTCCGAGCAGTACTTC. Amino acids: CASSPIGTPTTSEQYF.